This T cell receptor beta chain was obtained from a study of cytomegalovirus exposure and HLA in healthy donors. Notes on the study in general: Per a later analysis, HLA-associated TCR beta chains showed more clonal expansion than other, equally common TCR beta chains. There was a cluster of highly shared sequence variants that was likely a sequencing artifact. Both high specificity and high sensitivity reportedly marked the classifier's diagnosis of cytomegalovirus status.

The PCR used 60 Vbeta and 13 Jbeta primers. Only in-frame clones appear in the TCRdb table, and some are missing; sequencing was by immunoSEQ multiplex PCR. The data hold 130,000 or so clones, with roughly 88% observed a single time. A remark on this clone: Its antigen is undetermined.

In germline, CDR1 is MDHEN, CDR2 SYDVKM. The CDR3 spans 15 residues. The J segment lost 8 bases and the V segment lost 4 bases, leaving 13 bases of the junction unmatched. Sequenced input: PBMCs. The V and J genes are TRBV28 and TRBJ1-2, with 7 bases aligning to TRBD1. The source is a woman in her late teens or twenties in good health and CMV-seropositive. As DNA, the CDR3 is TGTGCCAGCAGTTGGGACAGTCGACCTAGTGACGGCTACACCTTC. As protein: CASSWDSRPSDGYTF.